This T cell receptor (beta chain) was obtained from a study of T-cell reconstitution after alpha-beta-depleted transplantation in children. Preparation of the TCRbeta library involved a method that used unique molecular identifiers. TCRdb ran MiXCR on the PCR reads and lists one entry per CDR3 protein. Of 200,000 or so distinct CDR3 sequences in the sample, 5.5% to 7% were seen once. This clonotype has ten or more counts. The germline gives CDR1 MNHEY, CDR2 SMNVEV (reference sequence). V trimming: 8 bases; J trimming: 6 bases; junction bases outside the gene matches: 13. The length of the CDR3 is 15 residues.

The origin of this receptor is a boy aged 2-9 years with acute lymphoblastic leukemia, due to receive a stem cell transplant. The rearrangement links TRBV27 to TRBJ2-7; 10 bases map to TRBD2. This material consisted of PBMCs, taken before TCRalphabeta/CD19-depleted stem cell transplant. The CDR3, as DNA: TGTGCCAGCGGCCCGTTACCTAGCGGGAGAAGCGAGCAGTACTTC. Residues: CASGPLPSGRSEQYF.